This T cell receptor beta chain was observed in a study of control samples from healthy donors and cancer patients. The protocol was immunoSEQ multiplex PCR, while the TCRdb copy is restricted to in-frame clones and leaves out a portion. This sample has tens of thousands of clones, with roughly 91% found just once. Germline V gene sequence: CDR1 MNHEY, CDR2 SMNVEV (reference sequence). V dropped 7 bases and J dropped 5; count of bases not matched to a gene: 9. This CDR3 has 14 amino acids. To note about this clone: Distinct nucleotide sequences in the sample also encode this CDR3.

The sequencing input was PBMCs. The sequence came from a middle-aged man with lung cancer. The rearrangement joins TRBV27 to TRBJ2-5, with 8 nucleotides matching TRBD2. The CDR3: CASTSYRGGETQYF. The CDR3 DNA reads TGTGCCAGCACCTCATACCGGGGGGGGGAGACCCAGTACTTC.